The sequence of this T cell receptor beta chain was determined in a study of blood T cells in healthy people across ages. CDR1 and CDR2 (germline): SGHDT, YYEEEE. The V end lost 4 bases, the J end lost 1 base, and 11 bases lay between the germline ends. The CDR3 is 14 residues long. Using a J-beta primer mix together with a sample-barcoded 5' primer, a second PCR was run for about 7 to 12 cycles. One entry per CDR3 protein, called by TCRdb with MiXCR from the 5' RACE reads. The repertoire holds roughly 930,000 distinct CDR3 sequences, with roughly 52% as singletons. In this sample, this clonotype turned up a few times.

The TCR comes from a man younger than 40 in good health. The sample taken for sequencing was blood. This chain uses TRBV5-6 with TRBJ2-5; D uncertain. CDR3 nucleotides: TGTGCCAGCAGCGCCGACGGCTTCCAAGAGACCCAGTACTTC. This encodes CASSADGFQETQYF.